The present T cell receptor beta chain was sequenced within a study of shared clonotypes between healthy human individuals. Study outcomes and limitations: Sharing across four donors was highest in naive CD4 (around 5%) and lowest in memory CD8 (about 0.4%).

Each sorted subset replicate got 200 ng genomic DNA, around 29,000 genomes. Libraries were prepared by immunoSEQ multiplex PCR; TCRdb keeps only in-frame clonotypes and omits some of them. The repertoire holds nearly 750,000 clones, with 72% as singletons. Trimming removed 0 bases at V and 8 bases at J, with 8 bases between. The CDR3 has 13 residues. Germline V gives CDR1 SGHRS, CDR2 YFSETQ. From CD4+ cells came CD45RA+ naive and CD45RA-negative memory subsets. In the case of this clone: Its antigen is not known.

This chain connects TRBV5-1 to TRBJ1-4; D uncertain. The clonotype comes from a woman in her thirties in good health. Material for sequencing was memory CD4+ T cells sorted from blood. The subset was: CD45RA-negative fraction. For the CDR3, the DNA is TGCGCCAGCAGCTTGGCCTTGGACGAAAAACTGTTTTTT. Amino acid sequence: CASSLALDEKLFF. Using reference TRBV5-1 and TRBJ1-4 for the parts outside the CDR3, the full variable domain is KAGVTQTPRYLIKTRGQQVTLSCSPISGHRSVSWYQQTPGQGLQFLFEYFSETQRNKGNFPGRFSGRQFSNSRSEMNVSTLELGDSALYLCASSLALDEKLFFGSGTQLSVL.